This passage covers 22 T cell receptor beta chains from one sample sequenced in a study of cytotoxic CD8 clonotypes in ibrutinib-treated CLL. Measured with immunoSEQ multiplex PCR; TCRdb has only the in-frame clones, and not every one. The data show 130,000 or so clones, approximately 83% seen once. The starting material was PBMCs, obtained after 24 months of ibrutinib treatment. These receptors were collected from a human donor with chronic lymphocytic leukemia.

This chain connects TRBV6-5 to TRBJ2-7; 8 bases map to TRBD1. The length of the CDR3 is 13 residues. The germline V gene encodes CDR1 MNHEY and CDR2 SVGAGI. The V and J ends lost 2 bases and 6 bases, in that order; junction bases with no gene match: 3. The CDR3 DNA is TGTGCCAGCAGTTACGCCACAGGGGGCGAGCAGTACTTC. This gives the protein CASSYATGGEQYF.

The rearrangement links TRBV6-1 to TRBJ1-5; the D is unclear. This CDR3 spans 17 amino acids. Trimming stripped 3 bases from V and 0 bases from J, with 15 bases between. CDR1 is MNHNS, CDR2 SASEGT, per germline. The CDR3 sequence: CASSETLAIYSNQPQHF. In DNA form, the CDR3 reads TGTGCCAGCAGTGAGACTTTGGCAATTTATAGCAATCAGCCCCAGCATTTT.

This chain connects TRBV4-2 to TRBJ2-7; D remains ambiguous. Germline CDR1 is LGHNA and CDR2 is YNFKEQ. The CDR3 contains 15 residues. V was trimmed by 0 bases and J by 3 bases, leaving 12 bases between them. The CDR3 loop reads CASSQDPSWSYEQYF. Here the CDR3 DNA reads TGTGCCAGCAGCCAAGACCCCTCTTGGAGCTACGAGCAGTACTTC.

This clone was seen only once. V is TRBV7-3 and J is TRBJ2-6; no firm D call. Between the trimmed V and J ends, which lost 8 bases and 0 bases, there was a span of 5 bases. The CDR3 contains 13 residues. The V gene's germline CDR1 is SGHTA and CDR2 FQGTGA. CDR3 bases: TGTGCCAGCCGCGGCTCTGGGGCCAACGTCCTGACTTTC. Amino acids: CASRGSGANVLTF.

CDR3 in DNA: TGTGCCAGCGGGGGGCATAACGTACGGAATGAGCAGTTCTTC. Its protein product is CASGGHNVRNEQFF. The V call is TRBV7-2, the J call TRBJ2-1; D is tentatively TRBD1 or TRBD2 (6 bases each). Germline V gene data show CDR1 as SGHTA and CDR2 as FQGNSA. This CDR3 contains 14 residues. Trimming stripped 8 bases from V and 7 bases from J, with 18 bases between.

The CDR3, as DNA: TGTGCCAGCTCACCATCTTGGGACAGGAGTAAAGGCGAGCAGTACTTC. Its translation: CASSPSWDRSKGEQYF. J is TRBJ2-7 and V is TRBV18; 8 nucleotides agree with TRBD1. CDR3 size: 16 residues. Germline V gives CDR1 KGHSH, CDR2 LQKENI. V lost 2 bases to trimming and J lost 6 bases; unmatched junction nucleotides: 12.

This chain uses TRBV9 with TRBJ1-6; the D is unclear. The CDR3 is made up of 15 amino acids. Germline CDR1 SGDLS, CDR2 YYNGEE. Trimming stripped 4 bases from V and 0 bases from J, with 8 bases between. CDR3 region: CASSTTRSYNSPLHF. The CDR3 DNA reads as TGTGCCAGCAGCACCACTCGCTCCTATAATTCACCCCTCCACTTT.

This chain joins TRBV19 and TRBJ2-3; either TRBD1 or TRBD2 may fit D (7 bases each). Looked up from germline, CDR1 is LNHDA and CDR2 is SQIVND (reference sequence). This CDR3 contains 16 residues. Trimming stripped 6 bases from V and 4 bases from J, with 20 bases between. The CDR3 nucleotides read TGTGCCAGTAGCTATGCAGGGGGGGCCCGGGCAGATACGCAGTATTTT. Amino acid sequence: CASSYAGGARADTQYF.

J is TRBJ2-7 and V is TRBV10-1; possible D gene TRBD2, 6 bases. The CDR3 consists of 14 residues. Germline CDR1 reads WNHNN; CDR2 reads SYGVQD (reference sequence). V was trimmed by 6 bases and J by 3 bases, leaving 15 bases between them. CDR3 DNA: TGCGCCAGCAGGCACCGGGACGGGAGCTACGAGCAGTACTTC. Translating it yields CASRHRDGSYEQYF.

CDR3 protein: CASSIGTAYGYTF. DNA for the CDR3: TGTGCCAGTAGTATAGGGACAGCCTATGGCTACACCTTC. The gene calls are TRBV19 and TRBJ1-2; tentatively, D is TRBD1 (6 bases). V was shortened by 1 base and J by 4 bases, with 7 bases between the two germline ends. This CDR3 has 13 amino acids. Germline CDR1 reads LNHDA; CDR2 reads SQIVND (reference sequence).

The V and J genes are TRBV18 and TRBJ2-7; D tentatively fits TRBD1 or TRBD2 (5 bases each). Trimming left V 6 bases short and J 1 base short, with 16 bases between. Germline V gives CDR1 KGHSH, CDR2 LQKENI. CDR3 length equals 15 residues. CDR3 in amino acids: CASSLGTDSSYEQYF. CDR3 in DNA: TGTGCCAGCTCTCTCGGGACCGATTCTTCCTACGAGCAGTACTTC.

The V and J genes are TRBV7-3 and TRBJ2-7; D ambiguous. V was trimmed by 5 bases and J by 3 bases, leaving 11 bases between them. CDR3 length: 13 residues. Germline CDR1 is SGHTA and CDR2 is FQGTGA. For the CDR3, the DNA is TGTGCCAGCAGCCCCGGAGACCGCTACGAGCAGTACTTC. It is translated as CASSPGDRYEQYF.

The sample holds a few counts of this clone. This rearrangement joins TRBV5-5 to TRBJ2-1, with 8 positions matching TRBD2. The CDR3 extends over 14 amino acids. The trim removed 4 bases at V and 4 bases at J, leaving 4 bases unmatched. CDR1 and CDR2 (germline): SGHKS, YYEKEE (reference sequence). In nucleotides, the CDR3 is TGTGCCAGCAGCCAGGGACTAGGGTACAATGAGCAGTTCTTC. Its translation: CASSQGLGYNEQFF.

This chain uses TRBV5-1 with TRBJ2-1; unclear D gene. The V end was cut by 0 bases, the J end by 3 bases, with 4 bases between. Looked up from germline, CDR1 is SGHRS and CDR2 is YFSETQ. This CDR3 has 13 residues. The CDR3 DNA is TGCGCCAGCAGCTTGGGCAACTACAATGAGCAGTTCTTC. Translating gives CASSLGNYNEQFF. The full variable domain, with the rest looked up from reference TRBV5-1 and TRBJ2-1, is KAGVTQTPRYLIKTRGQQVTLSCSPISGHRSVSWYQQTPGQGLQFLFEYFSETQRNKGNFPGRFSGRQFSNSRSEMNVSTLELGDSALYLCASSLGNYNEQFFGPGTRLTVL.

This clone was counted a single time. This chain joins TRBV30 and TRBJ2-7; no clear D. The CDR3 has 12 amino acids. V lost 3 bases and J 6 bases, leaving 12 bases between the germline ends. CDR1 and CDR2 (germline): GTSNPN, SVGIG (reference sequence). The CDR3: CAWRGKGGEQYF. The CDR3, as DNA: TGTGCCTGGAGAGGGAAGGGTGGCGAGCAGTACTTC.

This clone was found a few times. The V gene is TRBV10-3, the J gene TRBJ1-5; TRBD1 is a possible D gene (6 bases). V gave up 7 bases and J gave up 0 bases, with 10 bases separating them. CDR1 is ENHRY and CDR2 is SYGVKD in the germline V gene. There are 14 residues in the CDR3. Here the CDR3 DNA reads TGTGCCATCAAGGACAGTCATAGCAATCAGCCCCAGCATTTT. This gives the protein CAIKDSHSNQPQHF.

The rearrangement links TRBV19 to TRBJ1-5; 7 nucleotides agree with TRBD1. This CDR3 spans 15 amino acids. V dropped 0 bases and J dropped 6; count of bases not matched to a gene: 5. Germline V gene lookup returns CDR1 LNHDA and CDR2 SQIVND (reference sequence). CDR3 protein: CASSIDPGGGQPQHF. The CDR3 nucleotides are TGTGCCAGTAGTATAGATCCAGGGGGTGGTCAGCCCCAGCATTTT. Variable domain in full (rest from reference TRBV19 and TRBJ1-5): DGGITQSPKYLFRKEGQNVTLSCEQNLNHDAMYWYRQDPGQGLRLIYYSQIVNDFQKGDIAEGYSVSREKKESFPLTVTSAQKNPTAFYLCASSIDPGGGQPQHFGDGTRLSIL.

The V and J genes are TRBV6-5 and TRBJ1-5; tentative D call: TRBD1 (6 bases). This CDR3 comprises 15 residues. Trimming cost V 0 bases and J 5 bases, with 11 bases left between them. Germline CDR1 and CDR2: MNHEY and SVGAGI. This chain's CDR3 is CASSYSGGKDQPQHF. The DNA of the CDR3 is TGTGCCAGCAGTTACTCAGGGGGGAAGGATCAGCCCCAGCATTTT.

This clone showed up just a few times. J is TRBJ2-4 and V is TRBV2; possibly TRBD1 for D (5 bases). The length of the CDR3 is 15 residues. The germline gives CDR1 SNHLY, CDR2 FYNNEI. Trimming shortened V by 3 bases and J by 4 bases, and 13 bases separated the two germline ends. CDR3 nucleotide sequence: TGTGCCAGCAGTGATAAAGGGGCAGGAAAAAACATTCAGTACTTC. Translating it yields CASSDKGAGKNIQYF.

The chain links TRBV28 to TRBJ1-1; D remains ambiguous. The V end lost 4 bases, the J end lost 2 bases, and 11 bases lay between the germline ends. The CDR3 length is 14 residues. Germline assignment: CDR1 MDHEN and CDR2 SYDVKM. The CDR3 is CASSSRGLNTEAFF. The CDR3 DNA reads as TGTGCCAGCAGTTCTAGAGGGCTTAACACTGAAGCTTTCTTT.

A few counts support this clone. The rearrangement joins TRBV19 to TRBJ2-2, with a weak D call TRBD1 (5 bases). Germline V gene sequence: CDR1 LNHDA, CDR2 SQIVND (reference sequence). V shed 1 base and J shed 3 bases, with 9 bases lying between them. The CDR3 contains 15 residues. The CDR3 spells CASSIGQRYTGELFF. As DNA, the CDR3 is TGTGCCAGTAGTATAGGACAGAGATACACCGGGGAGCTGTTTTTT.

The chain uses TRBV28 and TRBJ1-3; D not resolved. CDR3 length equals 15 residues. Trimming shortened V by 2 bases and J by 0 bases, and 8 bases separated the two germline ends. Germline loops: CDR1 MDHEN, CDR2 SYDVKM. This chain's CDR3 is CASSLRRDSGNTIYF. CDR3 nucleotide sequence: TGTGCCAGCAGTTTAAGGCGAGACTCTGGAAACACCATATATTTT.